This T cell receptor beta chain was sequenced for a study of blood T cell repertoires in COVID-19. Sequenced by immunoSEQ multiplex PCR; TCRdb stores in-frame clones only, minus some. Among approximately 200,000 clones, approximately 87% were seen once, and the ten largest hold 5.5% to 8%. Per the germline V gene, CDR1 is MNHEY and CDR2 is SVGEGT. The ends lost 6 bases at V and 4 bases at J; junction bases unmatched: 8. There are 17 residues in the CDR3. This receptor was obtained from a man aged 55 to 70 who had recovered from COVID-19. The chain has TRBV6-2 or TRBV6-3 and TRBJ2-1, with 14 bases fitting TRBD2. Material for sequencing was peripheral blood. CDR3 coding DNA: TGTGCCAGCAGCCCCCGACTAGCGGGGGGGCAGTACAATGAGCAGTTCTTC. This sequence encodes CASSPRLAGGQYNEQFF.